This T cell receptor beta chain was sequenced during a study of PD-1 blockade in mismatch repair-deficient tumors. Study-level background: Patients had around 11 mismatch repair-deficient cancer types and were previously treated and progressing. The study's findings and limits: Tumor-resident clones, often absent from pretreatment blood, expanded after pembrolizumab and then contracted.

Comments on this clone: No antigen is known for it.

Libraries were prepared by immunoSEQ multiplex PCR; TCRdb keeps only in-frame clonotypes and omits some of them. This table has tens of thousands of clones, 81% appearing once. The V gene lost 1 base and the J gene lost 2 bases, with 5 bases spanning the gap. Looked up from germline, CDR1 is SGHVS and CDR2 is FQNEAQ. This CDR3 is 13 amino acids long. The J gene is TRBJ1-2, the V gene TRBV7-8; no definite D call. Source: peripheral blood, taken 12 weeks after starting pembrolizumab. This clonotype was sampled from an adult with mismatch repair-deficient cancer. In DNA form, the CDR3 reads TGTGCCAGCAGCTTAGGGCAGAACTATGGCTACACCTTC. It codes for CASSLGQNYGYTF.